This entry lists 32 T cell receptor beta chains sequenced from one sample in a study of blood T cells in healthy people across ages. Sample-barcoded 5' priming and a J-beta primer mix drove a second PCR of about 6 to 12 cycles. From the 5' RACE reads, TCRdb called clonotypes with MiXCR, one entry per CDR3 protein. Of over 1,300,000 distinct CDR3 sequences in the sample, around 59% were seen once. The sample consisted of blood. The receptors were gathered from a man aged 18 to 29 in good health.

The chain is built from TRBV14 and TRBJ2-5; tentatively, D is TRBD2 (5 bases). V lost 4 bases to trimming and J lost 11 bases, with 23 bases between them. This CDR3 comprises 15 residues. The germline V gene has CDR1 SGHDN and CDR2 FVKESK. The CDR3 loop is CASSLIPYGGREQYF. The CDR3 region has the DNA TGTGCCAGCAGCCTAATTCCATACGGTGGTAGGGAGCAGTACTTC.

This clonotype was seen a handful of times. The CDR3, as DNA: TGTGCCAGCAGTCCTTACAGGGGTCCCGCAGTCTATGAGCAGTTCTTC. Its translation: CASSPYRGPAVYEQFF. The J gene is TRBJ2-1, the V gene TRBV6-5; 7 positions agree with TRBD1. Trimming took 5 bases from V and 8 from J; bases not matched to a gene: 15. The CDR3 extends over 16 amino acids. Germline V lookup: CDR1 MNHEY, CDR2 SVGAGI.

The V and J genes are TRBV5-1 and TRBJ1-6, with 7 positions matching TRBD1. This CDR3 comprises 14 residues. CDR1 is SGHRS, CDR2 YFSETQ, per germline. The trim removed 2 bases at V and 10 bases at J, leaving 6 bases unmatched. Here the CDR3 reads CASSLEGTDSPLHF. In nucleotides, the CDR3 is TGCGCCAGCAGCTTAGAGGGGACAGACTCACCCCTCCACTTT.

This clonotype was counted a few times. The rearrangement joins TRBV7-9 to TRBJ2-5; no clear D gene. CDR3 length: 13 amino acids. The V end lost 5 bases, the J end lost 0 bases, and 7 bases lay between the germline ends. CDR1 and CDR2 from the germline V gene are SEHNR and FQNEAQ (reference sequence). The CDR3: CASSAPYQETQYF. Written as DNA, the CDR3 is TGTGCCAGCAGCGCGCCGTACCAAGAGACCCAGTACTTC.

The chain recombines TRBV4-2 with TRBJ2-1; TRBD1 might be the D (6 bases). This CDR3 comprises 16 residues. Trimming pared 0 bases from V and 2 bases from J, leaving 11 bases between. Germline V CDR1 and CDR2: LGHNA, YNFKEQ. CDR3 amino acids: CASSQEARGAYNEQFF. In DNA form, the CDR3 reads TGTGCCAGCAGCCAAGAAGCCAGGGGAGCCTACAATGAGCAGTTCTTC.

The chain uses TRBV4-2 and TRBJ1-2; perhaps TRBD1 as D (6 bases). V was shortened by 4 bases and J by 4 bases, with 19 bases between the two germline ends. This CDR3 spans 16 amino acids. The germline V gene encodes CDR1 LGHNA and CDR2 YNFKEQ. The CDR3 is CASSPERGAFGYGYTF. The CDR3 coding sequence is TGTGCCAGCAGCCCAGAAAGGGGGGCTTTCGGCTATGGCTACACCTTC.

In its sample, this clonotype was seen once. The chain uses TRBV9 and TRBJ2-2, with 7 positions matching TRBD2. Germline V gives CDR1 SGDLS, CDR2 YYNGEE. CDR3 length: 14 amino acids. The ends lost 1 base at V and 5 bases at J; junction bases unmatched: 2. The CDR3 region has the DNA TGTGCCAGCAGCGTATACGGGGGGACCGGGGAGCTGTTTTTT. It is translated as CASSVYGGTGELFF.

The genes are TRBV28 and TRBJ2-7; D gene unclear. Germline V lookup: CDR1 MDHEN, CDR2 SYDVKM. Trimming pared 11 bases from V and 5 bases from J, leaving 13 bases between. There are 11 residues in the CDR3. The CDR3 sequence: CAAQRLDEQYF. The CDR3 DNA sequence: TGTGCCGCACAGCGCCTCGACGAGCAGTACTTC. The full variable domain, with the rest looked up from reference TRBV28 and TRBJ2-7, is DVKVTQSSRYLVKRTGEKVFLECVQDMDHENMFWYRQDPGLGLRLIYFSYDVKMKEKGDIPEGYSVSREKKERFSLILESASTNQTSMYLCAAQRLDEQYFGPGTRLTVT.

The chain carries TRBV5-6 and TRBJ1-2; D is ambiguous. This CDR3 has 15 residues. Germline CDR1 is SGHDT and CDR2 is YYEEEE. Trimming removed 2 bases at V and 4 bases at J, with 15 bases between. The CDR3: CASSLDPAGSYGYTF. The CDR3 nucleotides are TGTGCCAGCAGCTTAGACCCAGCGGGCAGCTATGGCTACACCTTC.

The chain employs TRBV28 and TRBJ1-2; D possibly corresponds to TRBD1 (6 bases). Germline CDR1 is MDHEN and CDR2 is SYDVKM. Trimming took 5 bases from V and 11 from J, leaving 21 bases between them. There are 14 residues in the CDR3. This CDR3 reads CASSPPVGAPYYTF. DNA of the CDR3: TGTGCCAGCAGTCCCCCTGTGGGGGCCCCCTATTACACCTTC.

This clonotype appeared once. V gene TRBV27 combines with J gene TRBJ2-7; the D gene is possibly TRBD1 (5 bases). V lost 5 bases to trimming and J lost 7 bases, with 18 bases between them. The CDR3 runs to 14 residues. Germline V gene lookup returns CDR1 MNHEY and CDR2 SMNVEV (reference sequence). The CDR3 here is CASSLSGPMGEQYF. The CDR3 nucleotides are TGTGCCAGCAGTCTCTCAGGGCCTATGGGGGAGCAGTACTTC.

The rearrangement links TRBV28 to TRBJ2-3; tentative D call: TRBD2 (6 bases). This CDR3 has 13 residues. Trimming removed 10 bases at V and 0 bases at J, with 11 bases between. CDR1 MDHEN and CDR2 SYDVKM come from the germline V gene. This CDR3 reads CATSGSSTDTQYF. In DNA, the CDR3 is TGTGCCACAAGCGGGTCTAGCACAGATACGCAGTATTTT.

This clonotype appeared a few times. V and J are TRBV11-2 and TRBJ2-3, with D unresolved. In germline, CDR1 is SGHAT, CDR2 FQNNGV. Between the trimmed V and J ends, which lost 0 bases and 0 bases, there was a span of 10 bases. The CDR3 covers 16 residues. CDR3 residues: CASSLERITSTDTQYF. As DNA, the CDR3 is TGTGCCAGCAGCTTAGAACGGATTACTAGCACAGATACGCAGTATTTT.

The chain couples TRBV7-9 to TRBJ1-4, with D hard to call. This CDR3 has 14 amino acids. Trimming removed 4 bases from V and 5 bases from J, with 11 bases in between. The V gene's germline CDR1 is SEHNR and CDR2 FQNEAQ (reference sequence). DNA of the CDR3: TGTGCCAGCAGCTCCCCAGGCGTGAATGAAAAACTGTTTTTT. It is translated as CASSSPGVNEKLFF. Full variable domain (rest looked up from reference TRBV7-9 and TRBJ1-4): DTGVSQNPRHKITKRGQNVTFRCDPISEHNRLYWYRQTLGQGPEFLTYFQNEAQLEKSRLLSDRFSAERPKGSFSTLEIQRTEQGDSAMYLCASSSPGVNEKLFFGSGTQLSVL.

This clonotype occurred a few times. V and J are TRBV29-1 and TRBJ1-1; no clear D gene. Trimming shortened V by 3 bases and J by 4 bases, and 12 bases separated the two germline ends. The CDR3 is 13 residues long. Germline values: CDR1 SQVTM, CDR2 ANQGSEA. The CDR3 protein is CSVDTGEATEAFF. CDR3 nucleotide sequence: TGCAGCGTTGACACGGGCGAGGCCACTGAAGCTTTCTTT.

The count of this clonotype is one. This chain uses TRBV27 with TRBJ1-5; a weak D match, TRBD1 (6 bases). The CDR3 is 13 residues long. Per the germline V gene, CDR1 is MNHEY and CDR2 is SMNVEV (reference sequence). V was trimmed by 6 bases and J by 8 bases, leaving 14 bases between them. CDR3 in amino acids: CASRPTGLEPQHF. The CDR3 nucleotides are TGTGCCAGCAGACCTACAGGGTTGGAGCCCCAGCATTTT.

CDR3 bases: TGCAGCGTGGCAACAGGTTACAATGAGCAGTTCTTC. Translated: CSVATGYNEQFF. This rearrangement joins TRBV29-1 to TRBJ2-1, with D maybe TRBD1 (5 bases). CDR3 size: 12 residues. Trimming left V 6 bases short and J 4 bases short, with 10 bases between. The germline CDR1 and CDR2 sequences are SQVTM and ANQGSEA.

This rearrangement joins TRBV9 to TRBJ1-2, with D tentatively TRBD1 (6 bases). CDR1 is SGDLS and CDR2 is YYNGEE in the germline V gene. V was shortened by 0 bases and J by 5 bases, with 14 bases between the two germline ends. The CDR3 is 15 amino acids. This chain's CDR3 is CASSVATGRGYGYTF. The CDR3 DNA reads TGTGCCAGCAGCGTAGCAACAGGGAGGGGATATGGCTACACCTTC. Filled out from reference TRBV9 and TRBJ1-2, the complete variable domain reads DSGVTQTPKHLITATGQRVTLRCSPRSGDLSVYWYQQSLDQGLQFLIQYYNGEERAKGNILERFSAQQFPDLHSELNLSSLELGDSALYFCASSVATGRGYGYTFGSGTRLTVV.

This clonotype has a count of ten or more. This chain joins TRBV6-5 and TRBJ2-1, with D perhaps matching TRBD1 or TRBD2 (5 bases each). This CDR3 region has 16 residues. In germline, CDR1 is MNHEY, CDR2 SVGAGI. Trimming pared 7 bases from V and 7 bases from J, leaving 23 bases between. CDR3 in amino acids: CASTKTRQGPGNEQFF. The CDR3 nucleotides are TGTGCCAGCACCAAGACGCGTCAGGGTCCGGGAAATGAGCAGTTCTTC.

DNA for the CDR3: TGCAGTGCTAGTTCGGTTTCTAACTATGGCTACACCTTC. It yields the protein CSASSVSNYGYTF. V gene TRBV20-1 combines with J gene TRBJ1-2; D is uncertain. This CDR3 contains 13 residues. Germline values: CDR1 DFQATT, CDR2 SNEGSKA (reference sequence). V lost 3 bases, J lost 0 bases, and 8 bases lay in between.

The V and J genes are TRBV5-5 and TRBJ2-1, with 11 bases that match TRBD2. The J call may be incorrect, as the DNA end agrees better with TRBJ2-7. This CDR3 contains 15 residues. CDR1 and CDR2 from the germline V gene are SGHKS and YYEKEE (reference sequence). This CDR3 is CASRLAGALYNEQYF. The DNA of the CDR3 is TGTGCCAGCAGACTAGCGGGGGCCCTGTACAATGAGCAGTACTTC.

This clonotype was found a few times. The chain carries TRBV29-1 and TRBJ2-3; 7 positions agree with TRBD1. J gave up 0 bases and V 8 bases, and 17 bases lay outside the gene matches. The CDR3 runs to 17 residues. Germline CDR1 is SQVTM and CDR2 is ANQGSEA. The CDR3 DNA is TGCAGCTCATTTGAGGTTCCCGGGACAGAAAGCACAGATACGCAGTATTTT. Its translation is CSSFEVPGTESTDTQYF.

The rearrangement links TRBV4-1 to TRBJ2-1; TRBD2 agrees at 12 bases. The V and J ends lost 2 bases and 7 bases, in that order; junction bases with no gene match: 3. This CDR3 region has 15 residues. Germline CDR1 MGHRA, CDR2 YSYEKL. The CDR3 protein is CASSQNLAGGNEQFF. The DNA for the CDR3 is TGCGCCAGCAGCCAAAACCTAGCGGGGGGGAATGAGCAGTTCTTC.

The CDR3 loop reads CASSYLAGVSNEQFF. DNA of the CDR3: TGTGCCAGCAGTTATCTAGCGGGAGTATCCAATGAGCAGTTCTTC. The rearrangement links TRBV6-5 to TRBJ2-1; the match to TRBD2 covers 10 bases. Germline V lookup: CDR1 MNHEY, CDR2 SVGAGI. V lost 3 bases and J lost 6; bases outside the gene matches: 5. There are 15 residues in the CDR3.

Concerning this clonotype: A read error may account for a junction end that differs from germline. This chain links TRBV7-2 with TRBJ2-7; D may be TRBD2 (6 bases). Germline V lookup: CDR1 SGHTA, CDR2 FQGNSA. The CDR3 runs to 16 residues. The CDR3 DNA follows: TGTGCCAGCAGCCGAGTTCGCGGGCGGGGCGAGTACGAGCGGTACTTC. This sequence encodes CASSRVRGRGEYERYF.

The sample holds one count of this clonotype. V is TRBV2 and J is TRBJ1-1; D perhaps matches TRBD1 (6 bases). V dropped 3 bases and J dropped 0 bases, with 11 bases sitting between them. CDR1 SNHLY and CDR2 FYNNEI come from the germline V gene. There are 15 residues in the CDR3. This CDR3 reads CASSDRDTLNTEAFF. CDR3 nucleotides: TGTGCCAGCAGTGATAGGGACACCCTGAACACTGAAGCTTTCTTT.

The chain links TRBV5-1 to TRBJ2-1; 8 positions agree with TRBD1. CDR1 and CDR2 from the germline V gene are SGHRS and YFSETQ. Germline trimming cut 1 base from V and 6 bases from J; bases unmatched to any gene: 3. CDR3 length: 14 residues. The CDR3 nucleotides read TGCGCCAGCAGCTTGAGGACAGGGTTCAATGAGCAGTTCTTC. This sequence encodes CASSLRTGFNEQFF.

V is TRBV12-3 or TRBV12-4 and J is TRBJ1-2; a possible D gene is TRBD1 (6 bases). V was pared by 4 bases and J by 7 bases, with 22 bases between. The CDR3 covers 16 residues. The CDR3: CASSSGGVGHVAGYTF. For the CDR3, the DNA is TGTGCCAGCAGTTCTGGGGGCGTAGGCCACGTTGCTGGCTACACCTTC.

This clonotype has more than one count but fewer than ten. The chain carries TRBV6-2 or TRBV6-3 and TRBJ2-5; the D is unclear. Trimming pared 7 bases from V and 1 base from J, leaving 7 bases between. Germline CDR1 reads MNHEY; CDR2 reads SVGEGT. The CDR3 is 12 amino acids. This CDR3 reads CASKEIQETQYF. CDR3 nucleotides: TGTGCCAGCAAGGAAATCCAAGAGACCCAGTACTTC.

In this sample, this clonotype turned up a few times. The CDR3 loop is CASSSQGQATYEQYF. In DNA, the CDR3 is TGTGCCAGCAGTTCCCAGGGACAGGCAACCTACGAGCAGTACTTC. The chain combines TRBV12-3 or TRBV12-4 with TRBJ2-7; 8 bases line up with TRBD1. This CDR3 spans 15 amino acids. The V and J ends lost 4 bases and 2 bases, in that order; junction bases with no gene match: 7.

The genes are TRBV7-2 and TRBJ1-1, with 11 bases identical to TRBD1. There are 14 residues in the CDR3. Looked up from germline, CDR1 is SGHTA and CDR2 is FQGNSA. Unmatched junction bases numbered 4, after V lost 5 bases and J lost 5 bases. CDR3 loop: CASSGQGARTEAFF. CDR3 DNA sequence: TGTGCCAGCAGCGGACAGGGGGCGCGGACTGAAGCTTTCTTT.

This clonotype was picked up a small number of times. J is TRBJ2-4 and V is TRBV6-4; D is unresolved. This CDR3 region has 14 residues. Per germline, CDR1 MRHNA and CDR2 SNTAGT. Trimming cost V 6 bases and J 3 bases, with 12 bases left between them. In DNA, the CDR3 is TGTGCCAGCAGCTACCCTTCGGGCAAAAACATTCAGTACTTC. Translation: CASSYPSGKNIQYF.